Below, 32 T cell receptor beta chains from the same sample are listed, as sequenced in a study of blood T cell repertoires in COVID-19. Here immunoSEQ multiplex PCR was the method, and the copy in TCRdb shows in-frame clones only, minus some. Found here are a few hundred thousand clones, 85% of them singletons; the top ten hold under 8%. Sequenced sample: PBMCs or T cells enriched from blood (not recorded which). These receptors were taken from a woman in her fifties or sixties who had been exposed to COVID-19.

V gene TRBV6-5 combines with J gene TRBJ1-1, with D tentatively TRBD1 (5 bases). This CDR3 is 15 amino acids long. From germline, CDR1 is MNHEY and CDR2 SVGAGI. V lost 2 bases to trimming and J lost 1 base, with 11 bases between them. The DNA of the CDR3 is TGTGCCAGCAGTTACGGGGGGTTCGCGAACACTGAAGCTTTCTTT. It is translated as CASSYGGFANTEAFF.

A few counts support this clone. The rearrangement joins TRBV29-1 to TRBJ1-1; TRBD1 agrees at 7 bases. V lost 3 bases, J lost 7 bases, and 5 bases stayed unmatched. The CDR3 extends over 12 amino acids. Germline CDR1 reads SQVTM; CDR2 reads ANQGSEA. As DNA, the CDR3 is TGCAGCGTTGAGAAGGGGGCGAATGAAGCTTTCTTT. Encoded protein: CSVEKGANEAFF.

CDR3 amino acids: CASSPAGAQETQYF. The CDR3 DNA is TGTGCCAGCAGCCCAGCGGGGGCCCAAGAGACCCAGTACTTC. The rearrangement joins TRBV7-7 to TRBJ2-5; 8 positions match TRBD2. After removal of 5 bases from V and 1 base from J, the junction contained 3 bases not matched to a gene. CDR1 is SSHAT, CDR2 FNYEAQ, per germline (reference sequence). This CDR3 has 14 residues. Together with reference TRBV7-7 and TRBJ2-5, the CDR3 gives the full variable domain: GAGVSQSPRYKVTKRGQDVTLRCDPISSHATLYWYQQALGQGPEFLTYFNYEAQPDKSGLPSDRFSAERPEGSISTLTIQRTEQRDSAMYRCASSPAGAQETQYFGPGTRLLVL.

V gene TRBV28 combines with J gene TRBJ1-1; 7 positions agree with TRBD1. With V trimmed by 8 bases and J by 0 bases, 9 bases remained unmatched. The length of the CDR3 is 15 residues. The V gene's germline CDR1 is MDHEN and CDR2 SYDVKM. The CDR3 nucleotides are TGTGCCAGCCTCCCCGTGGGACAGTTGAACACTGAAGCTTTCTTT. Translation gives CASLPVGQLNTEAFF. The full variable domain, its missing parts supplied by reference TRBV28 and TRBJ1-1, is DVKVTQSSRYLVKRTGEKVFLECVQDMDHENMFWYRQDPGLGLRLIYFSYDVKMKEKGDIPEGYSVSREKKERFSLILESASTNQTSMYLCASLPVGQLNTEAFFGQGTRLTVV.

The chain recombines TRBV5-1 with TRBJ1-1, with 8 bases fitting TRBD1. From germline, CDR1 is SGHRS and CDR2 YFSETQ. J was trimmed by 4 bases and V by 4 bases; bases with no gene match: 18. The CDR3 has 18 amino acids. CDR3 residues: CASSPGDGTGRLGTEAFF. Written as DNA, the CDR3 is TGCGCCAGCAGCCCAGGGGATGGGACAGGACGGTTGGGCACTGAAGCTTTCTTT.

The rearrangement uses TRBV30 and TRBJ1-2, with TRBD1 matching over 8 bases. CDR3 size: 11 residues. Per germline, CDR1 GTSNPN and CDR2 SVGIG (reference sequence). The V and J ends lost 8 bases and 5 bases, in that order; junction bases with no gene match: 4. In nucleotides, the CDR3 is TGTGCCCAGGGGGCAGGGTATGGCTACACCTTC. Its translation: CAQGAGYGYTF.

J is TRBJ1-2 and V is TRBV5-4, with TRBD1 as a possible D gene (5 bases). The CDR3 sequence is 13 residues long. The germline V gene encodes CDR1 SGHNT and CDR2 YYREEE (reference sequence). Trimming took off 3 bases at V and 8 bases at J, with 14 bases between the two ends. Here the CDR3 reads CASSWEEGKGYTF. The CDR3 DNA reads TGTGCCAGCAGCTGGGAGGAGGGGAAGGGCTACACCTTC.

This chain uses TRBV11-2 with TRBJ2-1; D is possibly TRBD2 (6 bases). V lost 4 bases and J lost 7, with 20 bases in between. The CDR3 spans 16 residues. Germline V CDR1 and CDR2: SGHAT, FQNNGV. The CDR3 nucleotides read TGTGCCAGCAGCTGGGAGGTATGGGACTCCCGAAATGAGCAGTTCTTC. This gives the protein CASSWEVWDSRNEQFF.

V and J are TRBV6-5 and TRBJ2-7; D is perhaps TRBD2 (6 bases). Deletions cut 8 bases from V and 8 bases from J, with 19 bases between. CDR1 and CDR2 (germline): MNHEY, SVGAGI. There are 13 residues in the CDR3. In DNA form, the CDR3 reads TGTGCCAGCTGGTGGCGGGATGATGCGCAGCAGTACTTC. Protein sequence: CASWWRDDAQQYF.

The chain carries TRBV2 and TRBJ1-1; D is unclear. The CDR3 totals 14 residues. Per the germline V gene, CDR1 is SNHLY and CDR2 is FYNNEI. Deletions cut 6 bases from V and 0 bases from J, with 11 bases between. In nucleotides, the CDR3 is TGTGCCAGCAGCCGCGGGCAAATGAACACTGAAGCTTTCTTT. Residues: CASSRGQMNTEAFF. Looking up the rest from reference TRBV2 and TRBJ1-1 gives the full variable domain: EPEVTQTPSHQVTQMGQEVILRCVPISNHLYFYWYRQILGQKVEFLVSFYNNEISEKSEIFDDQFSVERPDGSNFTLKIRSTKLEDSAMYFCASSRGQMNTEAFFGQGTRLTVV.

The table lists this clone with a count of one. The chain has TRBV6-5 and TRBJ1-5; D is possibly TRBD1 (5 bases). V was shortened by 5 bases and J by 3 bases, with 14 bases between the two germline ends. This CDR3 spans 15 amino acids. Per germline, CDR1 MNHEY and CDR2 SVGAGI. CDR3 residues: CASSLEGQPNQPQHF. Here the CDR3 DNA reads TGTGCCAGCAGTCTCGAAGGACAACCCAATCAGCCCCAGCATTTT.

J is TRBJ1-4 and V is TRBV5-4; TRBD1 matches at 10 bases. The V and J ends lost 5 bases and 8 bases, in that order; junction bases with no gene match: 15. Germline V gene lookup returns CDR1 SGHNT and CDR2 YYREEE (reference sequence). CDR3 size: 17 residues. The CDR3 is CASSKSPGTGVREKLFF. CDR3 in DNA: TGTGCCAGCAGTAAGAGTCCCGGGACAGGGGTTAGGGAAAAACTGTTTTTT. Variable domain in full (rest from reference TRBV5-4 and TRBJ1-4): ETGVTQSPTHLIKTRGQQVTLRCSSQSGHNTVSWYQQALGQGPQFIFQYYREEENGRGNFPPRFSGLQFPNYSSELNVNALELDDSALYLCASSKSPGTGVREKLFFGSGTQLSVL.

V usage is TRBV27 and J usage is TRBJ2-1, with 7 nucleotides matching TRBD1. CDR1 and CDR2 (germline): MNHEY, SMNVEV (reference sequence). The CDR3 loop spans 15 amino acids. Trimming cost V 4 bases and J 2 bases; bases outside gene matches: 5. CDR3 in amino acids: CASSSRRGPYNEQFF. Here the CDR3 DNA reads TGTGCCAGCAGTTCGAGAAGGGGGCCCTACAATGAGCAGTTCTTC.

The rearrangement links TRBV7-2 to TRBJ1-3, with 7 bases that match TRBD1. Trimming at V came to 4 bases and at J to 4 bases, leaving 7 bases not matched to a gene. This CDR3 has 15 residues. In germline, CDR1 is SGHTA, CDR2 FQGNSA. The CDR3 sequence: CASSSEGARGNTIYF. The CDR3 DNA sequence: TGTGCCAGCAGCTCTGAGGGGGCGCGGGGAAACACCATATATTTT.

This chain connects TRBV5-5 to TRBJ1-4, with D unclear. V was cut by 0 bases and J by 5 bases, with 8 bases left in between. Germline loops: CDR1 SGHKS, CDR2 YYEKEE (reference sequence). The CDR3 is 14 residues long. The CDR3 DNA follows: TGTGCCAGCAGCTTGGCAAGAGGAAATGAAAAACTGTTTTTT. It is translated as CASSLARGNEKLFF.

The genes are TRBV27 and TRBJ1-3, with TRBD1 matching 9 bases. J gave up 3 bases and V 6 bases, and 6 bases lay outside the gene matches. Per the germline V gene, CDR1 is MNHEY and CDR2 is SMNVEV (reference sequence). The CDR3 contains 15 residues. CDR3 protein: CASSPTGGRGNTIYF. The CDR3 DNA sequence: TGTGCCAGCAGCCCTACAGGGGGCCGTGGAAACACCATATATTTT.

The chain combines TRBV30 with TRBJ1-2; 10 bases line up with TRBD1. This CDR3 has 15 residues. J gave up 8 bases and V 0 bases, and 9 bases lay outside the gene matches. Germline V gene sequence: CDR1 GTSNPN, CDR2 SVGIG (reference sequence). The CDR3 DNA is TGTGCCTGGAGTGTACAGACAGGGGGCCTTCGGGGCTACACCTTC. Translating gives CAWSVQTGGLRGYTF. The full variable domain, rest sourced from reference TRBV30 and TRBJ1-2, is SQTIHQWPATLVQPVGSPLSLECTVEGTSNPNLYWYRQAAGRGLQLLFYSVGIGQISSEVPQNLSASRPQDRQFILSSKKLLLSDSGFYLCAWSVQTGGLRGYTFGSGTRLTVV.

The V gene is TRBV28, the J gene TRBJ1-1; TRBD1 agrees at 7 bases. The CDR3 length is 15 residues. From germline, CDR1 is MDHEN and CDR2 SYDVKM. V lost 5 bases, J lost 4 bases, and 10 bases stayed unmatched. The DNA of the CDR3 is TGTGCCAGCAGTCCCCCGGGGGCAGGGGGCACTGAAGCTTTCTTT. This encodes CASSPPGAGGTEAFF.

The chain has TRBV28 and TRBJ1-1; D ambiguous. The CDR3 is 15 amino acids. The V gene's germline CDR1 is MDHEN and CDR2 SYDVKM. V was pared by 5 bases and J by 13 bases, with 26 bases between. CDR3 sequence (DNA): TGTGCCAGCAGTCTGGTGCCTTCGGGTCTCATGAATGGTTTCTTT. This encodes CASSLVPSGLMNGFF.

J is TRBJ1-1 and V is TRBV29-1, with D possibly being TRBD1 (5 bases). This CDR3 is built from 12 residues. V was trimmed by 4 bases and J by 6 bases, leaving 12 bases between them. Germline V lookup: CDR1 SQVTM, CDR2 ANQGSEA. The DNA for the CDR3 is TGCAGCGTTGGACGGGGGGGTGCTGAAGCTTTCTTT. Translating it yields CSVGRGGAEAFF. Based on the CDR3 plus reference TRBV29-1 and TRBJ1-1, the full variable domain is SAVISQKPSRDICQRGTSLTIQCQVDSQVTMMFWYRQQPGQSLTLIATANQGSEATYESGFVIDKFPISRPNLTFSTLTVSNMSPEDSSIYLCSVGRGGAEAFFGQGTRLTVV.

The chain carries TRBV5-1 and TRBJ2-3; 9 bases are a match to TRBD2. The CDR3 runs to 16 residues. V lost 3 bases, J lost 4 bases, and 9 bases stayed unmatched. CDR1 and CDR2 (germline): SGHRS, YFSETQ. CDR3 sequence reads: CASSSIAGVGPDTQYF. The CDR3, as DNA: TGCGCCAGCAGCTCAATAGCGGGGGTGGGTCCAGATACGCAGTATTTT. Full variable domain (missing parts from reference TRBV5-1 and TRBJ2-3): KAGVTQTPRYLIKTRGQQVTLSCSPISGHRSVSWYQQTPGQGLQFLFEYFSETQRNKGNFPGRFSGRQFSNSRSEMNVSTLELGDSALYLCASSSIAGVGPDTQYFGPGTRLTVL.

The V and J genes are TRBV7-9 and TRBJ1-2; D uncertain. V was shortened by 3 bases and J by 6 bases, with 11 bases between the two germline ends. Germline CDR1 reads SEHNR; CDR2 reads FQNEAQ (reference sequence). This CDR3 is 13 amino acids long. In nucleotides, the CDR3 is TGTGCCAGCAGCTTCTACGAGGGCCATGGCTACACCTTC. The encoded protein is CASSFYEGHGYTF.

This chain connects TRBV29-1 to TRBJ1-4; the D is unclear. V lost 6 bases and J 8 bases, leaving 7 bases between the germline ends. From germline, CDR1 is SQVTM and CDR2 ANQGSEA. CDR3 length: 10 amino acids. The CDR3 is CSVQREKLFF. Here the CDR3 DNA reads TGCAGCGTCCAACGGGAAAAACTGTTTTTT.

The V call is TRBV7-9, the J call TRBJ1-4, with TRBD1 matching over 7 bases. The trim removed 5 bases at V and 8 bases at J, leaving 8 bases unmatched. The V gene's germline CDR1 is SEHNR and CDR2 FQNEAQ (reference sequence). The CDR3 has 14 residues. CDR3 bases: TGTGCCAGCAGCCCGGGACAGATCGGCGAAAAACTGTTTTTT. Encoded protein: CASSPGQIGEKLFF.

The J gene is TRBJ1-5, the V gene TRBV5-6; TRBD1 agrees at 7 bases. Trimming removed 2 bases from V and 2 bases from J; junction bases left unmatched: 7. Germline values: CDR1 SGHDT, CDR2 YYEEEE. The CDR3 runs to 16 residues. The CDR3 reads CASSLQGKLGNQPQHF. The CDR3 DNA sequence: TGTGCCAGCAGCTTACAGGGGAAACTGGGCAATCAGCCCCAGCATTTT.

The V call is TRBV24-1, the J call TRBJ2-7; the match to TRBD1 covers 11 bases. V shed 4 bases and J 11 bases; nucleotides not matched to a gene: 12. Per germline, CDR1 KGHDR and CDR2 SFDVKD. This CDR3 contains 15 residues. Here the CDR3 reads CATSDSTGTGGVKYF. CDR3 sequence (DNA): TGTGCCACCAGTGACTCAACCGGGACAGGGGGTGTAAAGTACTTC.

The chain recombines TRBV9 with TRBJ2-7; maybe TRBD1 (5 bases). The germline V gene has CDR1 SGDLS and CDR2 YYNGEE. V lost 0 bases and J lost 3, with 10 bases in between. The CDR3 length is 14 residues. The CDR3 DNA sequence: TGTGCCAGCAGCGTAGCCCCGGACAACTACGAGCAGTACTTC. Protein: CASSVAPDNYEQYF.

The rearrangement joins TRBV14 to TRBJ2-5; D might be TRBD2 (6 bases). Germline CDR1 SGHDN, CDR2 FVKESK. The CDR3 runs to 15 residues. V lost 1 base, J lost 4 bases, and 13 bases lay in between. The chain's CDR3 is CASSQGPRLVETQYF. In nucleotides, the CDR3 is TGTGCCAGCAGCCAAGGTCCTCGACTAGTAGAGACCCAGTACTTC.

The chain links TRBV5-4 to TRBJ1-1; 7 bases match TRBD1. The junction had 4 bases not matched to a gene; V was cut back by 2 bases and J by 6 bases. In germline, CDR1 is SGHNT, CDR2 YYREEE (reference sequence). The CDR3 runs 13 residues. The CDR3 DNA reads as TGTGCCAGCAGCTTCAGGGGGAATGCTGAAGCTTTCTTT. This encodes CASSFRGNAEAFF.

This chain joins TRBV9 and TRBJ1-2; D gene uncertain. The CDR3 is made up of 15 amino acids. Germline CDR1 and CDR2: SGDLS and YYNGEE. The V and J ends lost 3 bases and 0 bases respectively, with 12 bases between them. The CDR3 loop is CASSAAGSPNYGYTF. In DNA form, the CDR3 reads TGTGCCAGCAGCGCGGCGGGGTCCCCTAACTATGGCTACACCTTC. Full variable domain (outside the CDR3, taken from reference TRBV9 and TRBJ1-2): DSGVTQTPKHLITATGQRVTLRCSPRSGDLSVYWYQQSLDQGLQFLIQYYNGEERAKGNILERFSAQQFPDLHSELNLSSLELGDSALYFCASSAAGSPNYGYTFGSGTRLTVV.

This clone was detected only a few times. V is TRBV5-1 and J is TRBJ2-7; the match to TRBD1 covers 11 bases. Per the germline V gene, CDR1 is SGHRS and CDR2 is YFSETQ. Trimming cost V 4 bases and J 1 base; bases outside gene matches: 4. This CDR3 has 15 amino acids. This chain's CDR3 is CASSLGTGGSYEQYF. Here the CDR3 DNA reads TGCGCCAGCAGCCTCGGGACAGGGGGGTCCTACGAGCAGTACTTC.

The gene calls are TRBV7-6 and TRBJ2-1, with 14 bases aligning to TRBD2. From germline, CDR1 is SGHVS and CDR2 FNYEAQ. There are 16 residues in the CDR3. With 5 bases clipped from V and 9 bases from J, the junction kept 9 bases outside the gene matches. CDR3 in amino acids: CASSPLTSGGAAEQFF. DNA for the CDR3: TGTGCCAGCAGCCCCTTGACTAGCGGGGGGGCGGCTGAGCAGTTCTTC.